This T cell receptor (beta chain) was sequenced for a study of cytomegalovirus exposure and HLA in healthy donors (dated by TCRdb to 2017 to 2019). With regard to the full study: A later analysis indicated that the 130 or so validation repertoires were generated on the platform also employed for the 720 or so repertoires of the first cohort. The study aimed to test whether signatures of past pathogen exposure could be identified by cataloging public T cell receptors. To predict cytomegalovirus infection status, the study brought together high-throughput TCR immunosequencing, statistical association of individual TCRs with disease status, and machine learning. Along with the approximately 600-subject first cohort, a separate validation cohort of about 110 different subjects was used.

About this clone: Its binding antigen is unknown. No qualities accompany the bases; no much larger clone lies one base away.

Libraries were constructed by the immunoSEQ multiplex PCR assay. Concerning the study's data processing: A statistical classification framework was developed to diagnose cytomegalovirus status using the catalog of TCR beta chain sequences. TCRdb took this table from immuneACCESS and kept in-frame rearrangements with V and J called. Such tables lack part of the clones; where checked against another copy, unresolved V genes explain under half of the gap, and the rest is unexplained. That table supplies the V and J calls and clone size; D and trimming were determined from the DNA. For this sample the table gives about 130,000 clones, of which roughly 89% were detected only once. The ten largest clones take up over 9% of the sample. Points the paper makes about the study in general: Three of the identified cytomegalovirus-associated TCR beta chains were confirmed in vitro to be specific for cytomegalovirus antigens. All 120 or so repertoires were used to score co-occurrence in the validation cohort in a later analysis, because that analysis had no HLA typing for the cohort. The classifier was reported to diagnose cytomegalovirus status with high specificity and sensitivity in both the original cohort and the validation cohort. A total of fewer than 200 TCR beta chains were listed by the study as associated with cytomegalovirus. A later analysis found that TCRs clustered in the first cohort also tended to co-occur in the roughly 120 validation repertoires, with 94% of cluster scores above 0. Across donors, most TCR sequences were observed very rarely, whereas some public TCRs were present in many individuals. It was suggested by the authors that the approach could potentially be generalized to other disease states and immunological phenotypes.

From V the trimming removes 2 bases and from J it removes 5 bases, while the gene matches leave 6 bases of the junction unaccounted for. The CDR3 runs 16 amino acids, cysteine and phenylalanine included. The only DNA kept is the CDR3, 48 bases in frame from the first base. The germline V gene (reference sequence) gives CDR1 as SEHNR and CDR2 as FQNEAQ. The donors were included in the validation cohort of some 120 subjects, a group kept apart from the approximately 700-subject first cohort. The source material was PBMCs. The source of this sequence is a woman aged 18-30 years in good health and CMV-seropositive. The receptor chain draws on TRBV7-9 and TRBJ2-5; a stretch of 12 junction bases matches TRBD2. The nucleotide sequence is TGTGCCAGCAGCTTATCTAGCGGGGGGGCCTTGGAGACCCAGTACTTC. Its coded protein is CASSLSSGGALETQYF.